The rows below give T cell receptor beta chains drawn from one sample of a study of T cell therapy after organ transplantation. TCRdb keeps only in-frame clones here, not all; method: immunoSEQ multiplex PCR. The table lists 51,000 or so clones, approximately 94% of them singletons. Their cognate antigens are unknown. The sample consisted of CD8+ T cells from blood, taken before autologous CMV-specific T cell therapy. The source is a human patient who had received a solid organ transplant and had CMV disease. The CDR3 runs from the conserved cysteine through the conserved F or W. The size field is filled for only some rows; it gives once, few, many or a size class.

CDR3: CASSQDMGDYGYTF
size: .
J: TRBJ1-2
V: TRBV4-3

CDR3: CASSSGGKEAFF
size: .
J: TRBJ1-1
V: TRBV19

CDR3: CASSIVPTGGPSGNTIYF
size: .
J: TRBJ1-3
V: TRBV19

CDR3: CASSIGRTGYTF
size: .
J: TRBJ1-2
V: TRBV5-6

CDR3: CASSDLLAGGNQETQYF
size: .
J: TRBJ2-5
V: TRBV25-1

CDR3: CASSFGRGEVGAFF
size: .
J: TRBJ1-1
V: TRBV5-6

CDR3: CASSLGGRPPTVYGYTF
size: .
J: TRBJ1-2
V: TRBV7-8

CDR3: CASSEVDRAPAQPQHF
size: .
J: TRBJ1-5
V: TRBV6-1

CDR3: CASSLGTGIMETQYF
size: .
J: TRBJ2-5
V: TRBV5-8

CDR3: CASSLAPEYSHEQYF
size: .
J: TRBJ2-7
V: TRBV11-1

CDR3: CASSPSDNRRADTQYF
size: .
J: TRBJ2-3
V: TRBV7-8

CDR3: CASSTQGMNTEAFF
size: .
J: TRBJ1-1
V: TRBV13

CDR3: CASSDGTAFSGANVLTF
size: .
J: TRBJ2-6
V: TRBV2

CDR3: CASSWTLGGNTEAFF
size: .
J: TRBJ1-1
V: TRBV5-4

CDR3: CASREGTGRNSPLHF
size: .
J: TRBJ1-6
V: TRBV6-4

CDR3: CAWSDLGPTGNQPQHF
size: .
J: TRBJ1-5
V: TRBV30

CDR3: CASSLGQATYEQYF
size: .
J: TRBJ2-7
V: TRBV27

CDR3: CAWRNKQSSYNSPLHF
size: .
J: TRBJ1-6
V: TRBV30

CDR3: CASSWSAGARYEQYF
size: .
J: TRBJ2-7
V: TRBV7-9

CDR3: CASSYGRSYNEQFF
size: once
J: TRBJ2-1
V: TRBV19

CDR3: CASSPPAGDEQFF
size: .
J: TRBJ2-1
V: TRBV7-9

CDR3: CASSLQGAVHEQYF
size: .
J: TRBJ2-7
V: TRBV5-1

CDR3: CASSLDPKLAEAFF
size: few
J: TRBJ1-1
V: TRBV7-9

CDR3: CASSPGQGYTDTQYF
size: .
J: TRBJ2-3
V: TRBV27

CDR3: CASSRGEAYEQYF
size: .
J: TRBJ2-7
V: TRBV5-1

CDR3: CAISESKDRGRQETQYF
size: .
J: TRBJ2-5
V: TRBV10-3

CDR3: CASSLDWTGAPYGYTF
size: .
J: TRBJ1-2
V: TRBV27

CDR3: CASSSGLADEQYF
size: .
J: TRBJ2-7
V: TRBV7-9

CDR3: CASSELTGMNTEAFF
size: .
J: TRBJ1-1
V: TRBV25-1

CDR3: CASSLVAGQEPLPYEQYF
size: .
J: TRBJ2-7
V: TRBV5-1